These 28 T cell receptor beta chains share one sample of origin, sequenced in a study of T cells in Graves' hyperthyroidism and ophthalmopathy. TCR beta CDR3 regions were amplified from RNA transcripts. Using the HTBI primer set, a first-round RT-PCR was run on the TCR CDR3. From the multiplex PCR reads, TCRdb called clonotypes with MiXCR, one entry per CDR3 protein. Among about 590,000 distinct CDR3 sequences listed, 13% to 15% were seen once. Sequenced material: blood. The receptors derive from a woman between 18 and 29 years old with Graves' ophthalmopathy.

This chain connects TRBV2 to TRBJ1-6; the match to TRBD1 covers 7 bases. Trimming at V came to 9 bases and at J to 3 bases, leaving 8 bases not matched to a gene. This CDR3 region has 15 residues. Looked up from germline, CDR1 is SNHLY and CDR2 is FYNNEI. In nucleotides, the CDR3 is TGTGCCAGGAAGCCCGGGACAGACTATAATTCACCCCTCCACTTT. It yields the protein CARKPGTDYNSPLHF.

This clonotype occurred many times. The J gene is TRBJ2-3, the V gene TRBV7-3; D possibly corresponds to TRBD1 (6 bases). Trimming stripped 5 bases from V and 2 bases from J, with 14 bases between. CDR1 SGHTA and CDR2 FQGTGA come from the germline V gene. This CDR3 contains 15 residues. The CDR3 region is CASSATDRFTDTQYF. CDR3 nucleotide sequence: TGTGCCAGCAGCGCAACGGACAGATTCACAGATACGCAGTATTTT.

At least ten counts were recorded for this clonotype. The chain combines TRBV5-4 with TRBJ1-1; 11 bases are shared with TRBD1. The V gene's germline CDR1 is SGHNT and CDR2 YYREEE (reference sequence). After removal of 4 bases from V and 3 bases from J, the junction contained 8 bases not matched to a gene. The CDR3 runs 16 residues. In nucleotides, the CDR3 is TGTGCCAGCAGCGTTGGACAGGGGGCGAGCCACACTGAAGCTTTCTTT. Encoded protein: CASSVGQGASHTEAFF. The variable domain in full, completed from reference TRBV5-4 and TRBJ1-1, reads ETGVTQSPTHLIKTRGQQVTLRCSSQSGHNTVSWYQQALGQGPQFIFQYYREEENGRGNFPPRFSGLQFPNYSSELNVNALELDDSALYLCASSVGQGASHTEAFFGQGTRLTVV.

This clonotype was observed many times. The J gene is TRBJ2-1, the V gene TRBV12-3 or TRBV12-4; TRBD1 aligns across 8 bases. CDR3 length: 16 amino acids. V dropped 5 bases and J dropped 7; count of bases not matched to a gene: 13. The CDR3 loop is CASSIQAGGLRNEQFF. The CDR3 DNA follows: TGTGCCAGCAGTATACAAGCAGGGGGCCTAAGGAATGAGCAGTTCTTC.

There are many counts of this clonotype. J is TRBJ1-6 and V is TRBV9; TRBD1 agrees at 7 bases. The V gene's germline CDR1 is SGDLS and CDR2 YYNGEE. The CDR3 is made up of 14 amino acids. Unmatched junction bases numbered 2, after V lost 3 bases and J lost 5 bases. DNA for the CDR3: TGTGCCAGCAGCGAGGGGGCGCATAATTCACCCCTCCACTTT. Its protein is CASSEGAHNSPLHF.

This clonotype was observed at least ten times. The V gene is TRBV6-1, the J gene TRBJ2-2, with 7 bases lining up with TRBD1. Germline V gene lookup returns CDR1 MNHNS and CDR2 SASEGT. CDR3 size: 18 residues. V dropped 6 bases and J dropped 3; count of bases not matched to a gene: 16. The DNA for the CDR3 is TGTGCCAGCAGCAGATCCACAGGGGCCGCCGTCGACACCGGGGAGCTGTTTTTT. It encodes CASSRSTGAAVDTGELFF.

The CDR3 sequence is CASSSGQEIYGYTF. The CDR3 DNA sequence: TGTGCCAGCAGTTCGGGACAGGAGATCTATGGCTACACCTTC. The V call is TRBV28, the J call TRBJ1-2, with 8 bases identical to TRBD1. Germline trimming cut 4 bases from V and 4 bases from J; bases unmatched to any gene: 5. This CDR3 comprises 14 residues. In germline, CDR1 is MDHEN, CDR2 SYDVKM.

The DNA for the CDR3 is TGTGCCATCACCCCGGGACAAGAACAAGCCTCTACTAACTATGGCTACACCTTC. Protein product: CAITPGQEQASTNYGYTF. The chain uses TRBV10-3 and TRBJ1-2, with D tentatively TRBD1 (6 bases). CDR1 is ENHRY and CDR2 is SYGVKD in the germline V gene. The CDR3 runs 18 residues. V lost 7 bases and J 0 bases, leaving 24 bases between the germline ends.

At least ten counts were recorded for this clonotype. The chain couples TRBV12-5 to TRBJ2-7, with D hard to call. The ends were cut back, 6 bases at V and 9 bases at J, with 12 bases in the middle. CDR1 and CDR2 (germline): LGHNT, FRNRAP. The CDR3 runs 11 residues. Written as DNA, the CDR3 is TGTGCTAGTGGAAACGGGCCCTGGCAGTACTTC. The encoded protein is CASGNGPWQYF.

This clonotype was seen at least ten times. This chain links TRBV20-1 with TRBJ2-5, with D possibly called TRBD1 or TRBD2 (5 bases each). V lost 0 bases and J lost 2, with 19 bases in between. Germline CDR1 DFQATT, CDR2 SNEGSKA (reference sequence). This CDR3 comprises 17 residues. The CDR3 protein is CSARDPRMGVPQETQYF. Written as DNA, the CDR3 is TGCAGTGCTAGAGATCCTAGGATGGGGGTGCCACAAGAGACCCAGTACTTC.

This clonotype was counted at least ten times. The V and J genes are TRBV5-6 and TRBJ2-1; the D gene could be TRBD1 or TRBD2 (5 bases each). The V end lost 2 bases, the J end lost 8 bases, and 20 bases lay between the germline ends. Germline-derived CDR1 and CDR2 are SGHDT and YYEEEE. The length of the CDR3 is 16 residues. CDR3 sequence (DNA): TGTGCCAGCAGCTTTCCTAATAGCCGGGACGTCCATGAGCAGTTCTTC. Translation gives CASSFPNSRDVHEQFF.

V and J are TRBV12-3 or TRBV12-4 and TRBJ1-6; D is possibly TRBD1 (5 bases). Trimming cost V 5 bases and J 11 bases, with 13 bases left between them. There are 13 residues in the CDR3. The CDR3 is CASSPGLAAPLHF. The CDR3 DNA is TGTGCCAGCAGTCCAGGGCTGGCAGCACCCCTCCACTTT.

At least ten counts were recorded for this clonotype. V gene TRBV6-1 combines with J gene TRBJ2-7; D is undetermined. CDR1 and CDR2 (germline): MNHNS, SASEGT. CDR3 length: 12 amino acids. V shed 3 bases and J shed 3 bases, with 6 bases lying between them. CDR3: CASSDLGYEQYF. The CDR3 region has the DNA TGTGCCAGCAGTGATCTGGGCTACGAGCAGTACTTC.

V is TRBV6-1 and J is TRBJ2-7; D ambiguous. Germline values: CDR1 MNHNS, CDR2 SASEGT. The CDR3 contains 11 residues. V dropped 6 bases and J dropped 6 bases, with 9 bases sitting between them. The CDR3: CASSPFGEQYF. Here the CDR3 DNA reads TGTGCCAGCAGCCCCTTTGGCGAGCAGTACTTC.

This clonotype has a count of ten or more. The V and J genes are TRBV20-1 and TRBJ2-1; TRBD1 agrees at 9 bases. V lost 6 bases and J lost 3; bases outside the gene matches: 6. The CDR3 extends over 14 amino acids. The V gene's germline CDR1 is DFQATT and CDR2 SNEGSKA (reference sequence). CDR3 amino acids: CSATTGGFYNEQFF. The CDR3 bases are TGCAGTGCCACGACAGGGGGATTCTACAATGAGCAGTTCTTC.

This clonotype occurred many times. The CDR3 loop reads CASSPRHTNTGELFF. The CDR3 DNA is TGTGCCAGCAGCCCGCGACACACGAACACCGGGGAGCTGTTTTTT. The V gene is TRBV3-1, the J gene TRBJ2-2, with D hard to call. Trimming left V 4 bases short and J 0 bases short, with 9 bases between. This CDR3 contains 15 residues. Looked up from germline, CDR1 is LGHDT and CDR2 is YNNKEL (reference sequence).

This clonotype has ten or more counts. The chain uses TRBV6-5 and TRBJ2-5; D is possibly TRBD1 (6 bases). The germline V gene has CDR1 MNHEY and CDR2 SVGAGI. The CDR3 has 16 residues. The V gene lost 0 bases and the J gene lost 5 bases, with 16 bases spanning the gap. CDR3 in amino acids: CASSYSKAGVRETQYF. In nucleotides, the CDR3 is TGTGCCAGCAGTTACTCGAAGGCAGGGGTGAGGGAGACCCAGTACTTC.

Ten or more counts support this clonotype. This chain joins TRBV5-1 and TRBJ2-1, with D unresolved. The V end lost 7 bases, the J end lost 6 bases, and 8 bases lay between the germline ends. Germline V gene sequence: CDR1 SGHRS, CDR2 YFSETQ. This CDR3 is 11 amino acids long. The CDR3 DNA reads TGCGCCAGCCGGACGGGCAATGAGCAGTTCTTC. Residues: CASRTGNEQFF.

This clonotype was recorded at least ten times. The rearrangement joins TRBV12-5 to TRBJ2-1; 11 positions agree with TRBD2. The germline V gene has CDR1 LGHNT and CDR2 FRNRAP. Unmatched junction bases numbered 20, after V lost 6 bases and J lost 1 base. The CDR3 totals 21 residues. This CDR3 is CASGPTLRTSGPGGSYNEQFF. CDR3 bases: TGTGCTAGTGGCCCCACTCTTCGGACTAGCGGGCCCGGTGGGTCCTACAATGAGCAGTTCTTC.

This clonotype has just one count. This rearrangement joins TRBV12-3 or TRBV12-4 to TRBJ1-5, with 7 bases matching TRBD1. CDR3 size: 14 residues. Trimming took 4 bases from V and 11 from J; bases not matched to a gene: 11. As DNA, the CDR3 is TGTGCCAGCAGTTGGGTAGGGGGCGGCGGGGCCCAGCATTTT. Encoded protein: CASSWVGGGGAQHF.

In this sample, this clonotype turned up a few times. A much larger clone is a single base away; this may be a read error. The J gene is TRBJ2-7, the V gene TRBV3-1; 7 bases agree with TRBD1. CDR3 size: 16 residues. The germline CDR1 and CDR2 sequences are LGHDT and YNNKEL (reference sequence). J was trimmed by 2 bases and V by 0 bases; bases with no gene match: 7. CDR3 region: CASSQDGGQTAYEQYF. The CDR3 nucleotides read TGTGCCAGCAGCCAAGATGGGGGACAGACAGCCTACGAGCAGTACTTC.

In this sample, this clonotype turned up many times. The rearrangement links TRBV7-2 to TRBJ2-7; perhaps TRBD2 as D (5 bases). There are 14 residues in the CDR3. Germline values: CDR1 SGHTA, CDR2 FQGNSA. The V and J ends lost 2 bases and 4 bases respectively, with 12 bases between them. The CDR3 coding sequence is TGTGCCAGCAGCTTAAGTGGTACGGGATACGAGCAGTACTTC. The encoded protein is CASSLSGTGYEQYF.

A word on this clonotype: Since a much larger clone is just one base distant, this may be a read error. The rearrangement joins TRBV6-8 to TRBJ2-7, with 14 bases identical to TRBD2. Trimming took 5 bases from V and 3 from J; bases not matched to a gene: 9. CDR1 MNHGY and CDR2 SAAAGT come from the germline V gene. The CDR3 has 17 amino acids. The chain's CDR3 is CASSGLAGGFGDYEQYF. In nucleotides, the CDR3 is TGTGCCAGCAGTGGACTAGCGGGAGGTTTTGGAGACTACGAGCAGTACTTC.

This clonotype turned up a few times. V is TRBV7-9 and J is TRBJ1-2; D gene unclear. Germline CDR1 is SEHNR and CDR2 is FQNEAQ (reference sequence). The CDR3 length is 12 residues. CDR3 nucleotide sequence: TGTGTCCCGCATTGGGGAAACTATGGCTACACCTTC. Amino acid sequence: CVPHWGNYGYTF.

The V gene is TRBV6-1, the J gene TRBJ2-7; TRBD1 matches at 11 bases. CDR1 is MNHNS and CDR2 is SASEGT in the germline V gene. The CDR3 spans 17 residues. The V gene end was trimmed by 6 bases and the J gene end by 1 base; junction bases not matched to a gene: 11. CDR3 loop: CASSRPTGTGGSYEQYF. The CDR3 nucleotides are TGTGCCAGCAGCCGGCCTACCGGGACAGGGGGTTCCTACGAGCAGTACTTC.

This clonotype was recorded many times. Sequence at one end of the junction differs from germline and may be a read error. The J gene is TRBJ1-2, the V gene TRBV4-1; unclear D gene. Germline CDR1 is MGHRA and CDR2 is YSYEKL. This CDR3 region has 13 residues. The CDR3 nucleotides are TGCGCCAGCAGCCAAGGTTACCGCTATGTCTACACCTTC. This gives the protein CASSQGYRYVYTF.

This clonotype was picked up many times. The V gene is TRBV6-1, the J gene TRBJ2-7; 8 bases match TRBD2. V was pared by 8 bases and J by 4 bases, with 7 bases of the junction left unmatched. The CDR3 consists of 13 residues. Germline values: CDR1 MNHNS, CDR2 SASEGT. In DNA form, the CDR3 reads TGTGCCAGCGCCAAAAAGCGGGAGTACGAGCAGTACTTC. Encoded protein: CASAKKREYEQYF.

V gene TRBV10-3 combines with J gene TRBJ1-2; TRBD1 agrees at 7 bases. CDR1 and CDR2 from the germline V gene are ENHRY and SYGVKD. The CDR3 loop spans 15 amino acids. Germline trimming cut 10 bases from V and 3 bases from J; bases unmatched to any gene: 14. This CDR3 reads CASWGPTGKDYGYTF. CDR3 nucleotide sequence: TGTGCCAGCTGGGGTCCGACAGGGAAGGACTATGGCTACACCTTC.